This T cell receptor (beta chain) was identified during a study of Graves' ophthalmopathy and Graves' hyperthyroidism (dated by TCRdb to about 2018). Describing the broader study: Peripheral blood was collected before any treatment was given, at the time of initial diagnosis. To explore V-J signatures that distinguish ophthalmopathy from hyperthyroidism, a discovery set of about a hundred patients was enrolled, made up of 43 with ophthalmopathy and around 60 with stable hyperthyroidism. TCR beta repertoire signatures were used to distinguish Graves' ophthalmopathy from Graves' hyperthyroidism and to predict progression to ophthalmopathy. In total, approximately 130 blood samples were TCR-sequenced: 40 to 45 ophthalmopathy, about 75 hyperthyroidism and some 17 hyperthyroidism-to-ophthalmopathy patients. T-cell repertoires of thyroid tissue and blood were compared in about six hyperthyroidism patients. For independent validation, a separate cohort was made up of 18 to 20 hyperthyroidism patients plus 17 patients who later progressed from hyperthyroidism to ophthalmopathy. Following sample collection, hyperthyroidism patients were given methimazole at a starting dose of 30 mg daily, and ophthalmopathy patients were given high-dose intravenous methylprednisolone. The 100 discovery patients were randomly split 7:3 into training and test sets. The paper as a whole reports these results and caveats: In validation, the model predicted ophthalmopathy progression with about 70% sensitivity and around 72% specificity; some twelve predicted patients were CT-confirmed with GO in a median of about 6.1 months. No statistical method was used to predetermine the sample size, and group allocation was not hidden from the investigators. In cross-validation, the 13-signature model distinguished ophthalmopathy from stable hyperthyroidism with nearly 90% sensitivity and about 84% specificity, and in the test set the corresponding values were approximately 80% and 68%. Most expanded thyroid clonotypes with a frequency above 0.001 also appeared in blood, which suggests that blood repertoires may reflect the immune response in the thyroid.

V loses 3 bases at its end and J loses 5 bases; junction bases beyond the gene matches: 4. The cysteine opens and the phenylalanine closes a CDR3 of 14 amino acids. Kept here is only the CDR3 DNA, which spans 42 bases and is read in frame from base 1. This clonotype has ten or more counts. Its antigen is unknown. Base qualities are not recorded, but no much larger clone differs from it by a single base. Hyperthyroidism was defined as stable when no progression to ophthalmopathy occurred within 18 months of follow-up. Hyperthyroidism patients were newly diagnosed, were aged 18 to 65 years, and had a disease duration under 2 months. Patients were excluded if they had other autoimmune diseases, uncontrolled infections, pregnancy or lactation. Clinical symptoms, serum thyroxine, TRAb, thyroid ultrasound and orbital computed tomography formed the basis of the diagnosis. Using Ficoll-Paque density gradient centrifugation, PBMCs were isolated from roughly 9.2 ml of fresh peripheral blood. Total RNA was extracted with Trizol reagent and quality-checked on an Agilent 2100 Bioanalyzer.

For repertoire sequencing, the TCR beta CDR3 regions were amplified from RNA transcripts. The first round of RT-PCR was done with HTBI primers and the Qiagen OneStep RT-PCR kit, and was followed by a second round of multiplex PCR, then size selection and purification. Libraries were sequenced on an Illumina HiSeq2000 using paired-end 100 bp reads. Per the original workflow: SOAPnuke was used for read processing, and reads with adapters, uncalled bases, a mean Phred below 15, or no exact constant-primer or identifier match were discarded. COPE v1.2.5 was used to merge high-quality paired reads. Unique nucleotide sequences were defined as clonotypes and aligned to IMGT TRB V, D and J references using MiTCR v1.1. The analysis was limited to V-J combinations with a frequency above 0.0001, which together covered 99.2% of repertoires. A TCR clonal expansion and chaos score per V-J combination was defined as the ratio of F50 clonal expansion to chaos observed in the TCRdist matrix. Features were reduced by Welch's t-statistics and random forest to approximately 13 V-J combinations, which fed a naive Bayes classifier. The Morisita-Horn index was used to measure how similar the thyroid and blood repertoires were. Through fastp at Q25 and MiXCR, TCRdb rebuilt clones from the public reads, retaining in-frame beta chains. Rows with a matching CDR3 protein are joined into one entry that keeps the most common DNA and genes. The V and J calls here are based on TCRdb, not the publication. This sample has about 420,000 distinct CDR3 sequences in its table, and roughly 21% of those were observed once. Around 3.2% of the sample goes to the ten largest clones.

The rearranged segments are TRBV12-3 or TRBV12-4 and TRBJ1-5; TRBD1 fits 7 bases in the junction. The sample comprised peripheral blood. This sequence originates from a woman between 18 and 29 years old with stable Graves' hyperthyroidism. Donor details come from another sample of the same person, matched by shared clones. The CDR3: CASSLTGLDQPQHF. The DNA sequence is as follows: TGTGCCAGCAGTTTGACAGGGTTGGATCAGCCCCAGCATTTT.